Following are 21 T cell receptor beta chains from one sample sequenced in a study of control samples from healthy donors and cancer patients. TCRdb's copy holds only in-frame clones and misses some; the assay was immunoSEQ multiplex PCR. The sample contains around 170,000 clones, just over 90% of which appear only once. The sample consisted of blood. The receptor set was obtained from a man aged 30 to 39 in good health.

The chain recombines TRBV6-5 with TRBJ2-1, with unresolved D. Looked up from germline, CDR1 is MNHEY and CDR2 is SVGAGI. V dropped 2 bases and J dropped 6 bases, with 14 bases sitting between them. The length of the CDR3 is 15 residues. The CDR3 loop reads CASSYDRWKVNEQFF. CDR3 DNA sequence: TGTGCCAGCAGTTACGACCGGTGGAAGGTCAATGAGCAGTTCTTC.

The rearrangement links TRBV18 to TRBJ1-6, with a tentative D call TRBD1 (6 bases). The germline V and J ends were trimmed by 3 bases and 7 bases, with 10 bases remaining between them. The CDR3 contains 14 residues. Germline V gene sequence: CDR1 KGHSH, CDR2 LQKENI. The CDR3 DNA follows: TGTGCCAGCTCACCCCAGGGGTGGAATTCACCCCTCCACTTT. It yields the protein CASSPQGWNSPLHF.

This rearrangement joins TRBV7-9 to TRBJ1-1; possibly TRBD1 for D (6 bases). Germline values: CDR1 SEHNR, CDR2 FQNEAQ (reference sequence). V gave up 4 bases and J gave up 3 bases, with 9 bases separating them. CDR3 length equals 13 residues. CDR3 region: CASSSRGDTEAFF. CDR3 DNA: TGTGCCAGCAGCTCAAGGGGGGACACTGAAGCTTTCTTT.

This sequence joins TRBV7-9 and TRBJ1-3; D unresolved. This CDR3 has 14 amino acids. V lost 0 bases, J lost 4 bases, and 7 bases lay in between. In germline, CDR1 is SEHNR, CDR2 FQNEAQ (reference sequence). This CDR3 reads CASSLAPTGNTIYF. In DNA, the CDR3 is TGTGCCAGCAGCTTAGCACCGACGGGAAACACCATATATTTT.

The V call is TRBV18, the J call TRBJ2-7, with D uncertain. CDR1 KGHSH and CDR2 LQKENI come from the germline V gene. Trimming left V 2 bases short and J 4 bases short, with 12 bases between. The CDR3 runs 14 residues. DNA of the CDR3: TGTGCCAGCTCACCAATAGGCGGCAATTACGAGCAGTACTTC. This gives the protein CASSPIGGNYEQYF.

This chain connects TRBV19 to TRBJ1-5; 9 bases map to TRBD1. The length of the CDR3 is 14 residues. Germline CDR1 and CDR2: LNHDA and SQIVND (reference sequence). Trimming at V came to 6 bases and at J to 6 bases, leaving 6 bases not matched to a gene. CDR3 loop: CASRPGQGFQPQHF. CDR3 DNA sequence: TGTGCCAGTAGACCGGGACAGGGATTTCAGCCCCAGCATTTT. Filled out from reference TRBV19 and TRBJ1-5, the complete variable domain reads DGGITQSPKYLFRKEGQNVTLSCEQNLNHDAMYWYRQDPGQGLRLIYYSQIVNDFQKGDIAEGYSVSREKKESFPLTVTSAQKNPTAFYLCASRPGQGFQPQHFGDGTRLSIL.

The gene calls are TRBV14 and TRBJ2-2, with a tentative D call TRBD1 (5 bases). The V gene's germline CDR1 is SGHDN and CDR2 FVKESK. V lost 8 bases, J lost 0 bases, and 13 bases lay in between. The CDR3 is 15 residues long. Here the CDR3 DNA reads TGTGCCAGCCCTTCAGGGCCTTCGAACACCGGGGAGCTGTTTTTT. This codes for CASPSGPSNTGELFF. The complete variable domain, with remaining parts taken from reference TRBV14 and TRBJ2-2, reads EAGVTQFPSHSVIEKGQTVTLRCDPISGHDNLYWYRRVMGKEIKFLLHFVKESKQDESGMPNNRFLAERTGGTYSTLKVQPAELEDSGVYFCASPSGPSNTGELFFGEGSRLTVL.

CDR3 protein: CASSLEGIGAKNIQYF. CDR3 nucleotide sequence: TGCGCCAGCAGCTTGGAGGGGATAGGGGCCAAAAACATTCAGTACTTC. This chain links TRBV5-1 with TRBJ2-4; tentatively, D is TRBD1 (5 bases). CDR1 is SGHRS, CDR2 YFSETQ, per germline. V was clipped by 0 bases and J by 1 base, with 11 bases between them. The CDR3 extends over 16 amino acids.

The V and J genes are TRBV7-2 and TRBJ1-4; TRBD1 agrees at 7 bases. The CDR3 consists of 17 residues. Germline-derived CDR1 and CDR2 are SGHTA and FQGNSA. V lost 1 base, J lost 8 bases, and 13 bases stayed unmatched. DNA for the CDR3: TGTGCCAGCAGCTTAGAGGGGTTGGGCAGGGGGGAAGAAAAACTGTTTTTT. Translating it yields CASSLEGLGRGEEKLFF.

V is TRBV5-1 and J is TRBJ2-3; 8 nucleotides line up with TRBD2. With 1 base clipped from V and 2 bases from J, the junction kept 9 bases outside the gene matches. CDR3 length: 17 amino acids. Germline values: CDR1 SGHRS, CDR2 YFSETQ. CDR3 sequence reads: CASSLRSGGPHTDTQYF. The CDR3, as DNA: TGCGCCAGCAGCTTGAGAAGCGGGGGCCCCCACACAGATACGCAGTATTTT.

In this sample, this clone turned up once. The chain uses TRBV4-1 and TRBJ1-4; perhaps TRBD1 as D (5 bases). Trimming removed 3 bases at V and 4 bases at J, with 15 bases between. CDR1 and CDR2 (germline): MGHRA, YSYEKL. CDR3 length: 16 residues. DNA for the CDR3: TGCGCCAGCAGCCATTTGCCGGGACCGATTAATGAAAAACTGTTTTTT. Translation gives CASSHLPGPINEKLFF.

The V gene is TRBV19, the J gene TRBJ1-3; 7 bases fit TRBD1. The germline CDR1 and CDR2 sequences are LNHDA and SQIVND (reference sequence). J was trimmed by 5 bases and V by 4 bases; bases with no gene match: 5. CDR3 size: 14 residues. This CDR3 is CASSTTGPRNTIYF. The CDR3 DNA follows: TGTGCCAGTAGTACGACAGGGCCGCGAAACACCATATATTTT.

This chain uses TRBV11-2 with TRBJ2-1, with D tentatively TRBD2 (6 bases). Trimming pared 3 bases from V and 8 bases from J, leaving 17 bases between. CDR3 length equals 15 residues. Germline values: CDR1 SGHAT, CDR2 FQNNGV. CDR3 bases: TGTGCCAGCAGCTTTGCGGGGACTCGCCGCGATGAGCAGTTCTTC. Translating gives CASSFAGTRRDEQFF.

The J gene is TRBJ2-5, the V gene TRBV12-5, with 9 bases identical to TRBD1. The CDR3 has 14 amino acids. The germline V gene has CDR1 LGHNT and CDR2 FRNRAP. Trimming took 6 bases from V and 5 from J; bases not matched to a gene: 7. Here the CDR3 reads CASGTTGGRETQYF. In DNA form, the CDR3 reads TGTGCTAGTGGCACCACAGGGGGCAGGGAGACCCAGTACTTC.

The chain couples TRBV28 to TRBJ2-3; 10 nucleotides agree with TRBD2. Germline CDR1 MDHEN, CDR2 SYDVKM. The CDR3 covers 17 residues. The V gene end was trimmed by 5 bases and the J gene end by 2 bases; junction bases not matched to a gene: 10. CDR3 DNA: TGTGCCAGCAGTCGGCCCCAACTAGCGGGGCTCACAGATACGCAGTATTTT. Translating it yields CASSRPQLAGLTDTQYF. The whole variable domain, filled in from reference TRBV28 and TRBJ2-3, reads DVKVTQSSRYLVKRTGEKVFLECVQDMDHENMFWYRQDPGLGLRLIYFSYDVKMKEKGDIPEGYSVSREKKERFSLILESASTNQTSMYLCASSRPQLAGLTDTQYFGPGTRLTVL.

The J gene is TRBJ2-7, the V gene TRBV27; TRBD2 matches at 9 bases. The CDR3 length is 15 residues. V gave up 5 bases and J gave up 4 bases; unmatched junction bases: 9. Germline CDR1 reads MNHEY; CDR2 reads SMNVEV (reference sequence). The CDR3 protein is CASSPERGALYEQYF. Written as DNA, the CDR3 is TGTGCCAGCAGTCCTGAGCGGGGGGCCCTATACGAGCAGTACTTC.

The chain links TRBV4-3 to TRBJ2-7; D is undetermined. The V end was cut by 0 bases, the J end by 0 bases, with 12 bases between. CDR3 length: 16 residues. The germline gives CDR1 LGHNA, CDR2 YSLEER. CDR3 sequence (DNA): TGCGCCAGCAGCCAAGATTTGAAAGGGCCCTCCTACGAGCAGTACTTC. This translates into CASSQDLKGPSYEQYF.

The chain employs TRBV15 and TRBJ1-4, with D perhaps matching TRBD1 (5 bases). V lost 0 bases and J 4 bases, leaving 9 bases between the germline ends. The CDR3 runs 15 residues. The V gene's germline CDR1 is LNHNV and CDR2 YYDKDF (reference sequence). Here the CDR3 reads CATSRDKGYNEKLFF. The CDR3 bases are TGTGCCACCAGCAGAGATAAGGGGTATAATGAAAAACTGTTTTTT.

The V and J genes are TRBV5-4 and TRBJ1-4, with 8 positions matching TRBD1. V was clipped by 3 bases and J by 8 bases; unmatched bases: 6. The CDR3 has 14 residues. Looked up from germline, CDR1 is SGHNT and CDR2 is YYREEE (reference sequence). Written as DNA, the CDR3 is TGTGCCAGCAGCTGGCAGGGGGCAGGGGAAAAACTGTTTTTT. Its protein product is CASSWQGAGEKLFF. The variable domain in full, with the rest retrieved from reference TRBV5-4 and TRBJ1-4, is ETGVTQSPTHLIKTRGQQVTLRCSSQSGHNTVSWYQQALGQGPQFIFQYYREEENGRGNFPPRFSGLQFPNYSSELNVNALELDDSALYLCASSWQGAGEKLFFGSGTQLSVL.

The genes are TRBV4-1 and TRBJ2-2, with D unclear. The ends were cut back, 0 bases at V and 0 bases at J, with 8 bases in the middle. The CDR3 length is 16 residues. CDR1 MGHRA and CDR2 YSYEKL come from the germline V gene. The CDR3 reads CASSQEGYANTGELFF. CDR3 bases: TGCGCCAGCAGCCAAGAGGGGTACGCGAACACCGGGGAGCTGTTTTTT.

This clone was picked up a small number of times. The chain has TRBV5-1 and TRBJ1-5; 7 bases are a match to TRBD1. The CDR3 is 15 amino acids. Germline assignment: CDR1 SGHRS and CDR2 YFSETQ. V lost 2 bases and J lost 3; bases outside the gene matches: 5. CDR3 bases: TGCGCCAGCAGCTTTACAGGGGCTTACAATCAGCCCCAGCATTTT. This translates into CASSFTGAYNQPQHF.